This T cell receptor (beta chain) was recorded in a study of shared clonotypes between healthy human individuals. Study at large: Three plates were used per donor for CD4 naive, three for CD4 memory, two for CD8 naive and one for CD8 memory.

The V gene's germline CDR1 is SNHLY and CDR2 FYNNEI. The CDR3 spans 14 residues. With V trimmed by 6 bases and J by 8 bases, 12 bases remained unmatched. Using immunoSEQ multiplex PCR, the repertoire was profiled, and TCRdb retains in-frame clones only, with some absent. The table records approximately 840,000 clones, about 96% of them present only once. Naivety among CD8 cells was defined by CD45RO negativity and positive CCR7 selection, thereby excluding terminally differentiated effector memory CD45RA+ cells. The source of this sequence is a man aged 25 to 45 in good health. The chain combines TRBV2 with TRBJ1-2; TRBD1 agrees at 7 bases. The source material was naive CD8+ T cells sorted from blood. CDR3 region: CASRRRDSPFGYTF. CDR3 coding DNA: TGTGCCAGCAGACGGAGGGACAGCCCGTTCGGCTACACCTTC.